This TCR beta chain originates from a study of T cell responses to AZD1222 COVID-19 vaccine. V was cut by 5 bases and J by 1 base, with 11 bases left in between. The CDR3 is made up of 14 amino acids. Germline V gene data show CDR1 as SEHNR and CDR2 as FQNEAQ (reference sequence). Produced via immunoSEQ multiplex PCR; TCRdb's table is partial and in-frame only. This table has 45,000 to 60,000 clones, nearly 90% appearing once. This TCR came from an adult in good health. The genes are TRBV7-9 and TRBJ1-1; a weak D match, TRBD1 (5 bases). Sequences were derived from peripheral blood, sampled on day 0 of AZD1222 vaccination. In nucleotides, the CDR3 is TGTGCCAGCAGCGTCCGGGACGGGAACACTGAAGCTTTCTTT. Its protein is CASSVRDGNTEAFF.